This T cell receptor (beta chain) was documented in a study of CD8+ T cells in alopecia areata. About the study: Among treated patients, oral tofacitinib was administered at 5 to 10 mg twice daily. Treatment ran 6 to 18 months, with 6 months of follow-up afterward.

Treatment here: oral pan-JAK inhibitor, 5-10 mg twice daily. This clone turned up a few times. Its target is unknown. The CDR3 totals 13 residues. The ends lost 7 bases at V and 6 bases at J; junction bases unmatched: 6. The germline CDR1 and CDR2 sequences are GTSNPN and SVGIG (reference sequence). The sequencing template was cDNA reverse transcribed from extracted RNA. Data came from immunoSEQ multiplex PCR; TCRdb stores just in-frame clones and leaves some out. The table shows 150,000 to 200,000 clones, with roughly 65% occurring only once. Study-level points and caveats: Scalp lesions, especially in alopecia totalis/universalis, had higher clonality than normal scalp.

The chain is built from TRBV30 and TRBJ1-6; 7 bases line up with TRBD1. The material sequenced was CD4+ T cells sorted from blood, taken at week 4, from a patient treated with tofacitinib. This clonotype was sampled from a human donor with alopecia areata. The CDR3 DNA reads TGTGCCTCTACAGGGGCAGGTAATTCACCCCTCCACTTT. It encodes CASTGAGNSPLHF.